These 22 T cell receptor beta chains originate from one sample sequenced in a study of blood T cell repertoires in COVID-19. Here immunoSEQ multiplex PCR was the method, and the copy in TCRdb shows in-frame clones only, minus some. The sample contains 140,000 to 150,000 clones, roughly 79% of which appear only once. Sample: peripheral blood. Source of these receptors: a human donor with acute or convalescent COVID-19. The donor label of this sample is uncertain.

V is TRBV14 and J is TRBJ1-2; 7 nucleotides align to TRBD1. CDR3 length: 17 residues. The V gene end was trimmed by 2 bases and the J gene end by 4 bases; junction bases not matched to a gene: 13. CDR1 SGHDN and CDR2 FVKESK come from the germline V gene. DNA for the CDR3: TGTGCCAGCAGCCAAAGGACAGGCGCCGGACTTTTCTATGGCTACACCTTC. Its translation is CASSQRTGAGLFYGYTF.

This chain links TRBV7-6 with TRBJ1-4, with D possibly matching TRBD1 (5 bases). Germline V gene data show CDR1 as SGHVS and CDR2 as FNYEAQ. This CDR3 spans 15 amino acids. V was pared by 2 bases and J by 5 bases, with 12 bases between. The CDR3 region has the DNA TGTGCCAGCAGCTTAAGAGACGGGGGAAATGAAAAACTGTTTTTT. Residues: CASSLRDGGNEKLFF.

This chain connects TRBV27 to TRBJ1-1; D ambiguous. Deletions cut 6 bases from V and 6 bases from J, with 20 bases between. The CDR3 consists of 15 residues. CDR1 and CDR2 (germline): MNHEY, SMNVEV (reference sequence). The CDR3 region has the DNA TGTGCCAGCAGGCATAACGGGGAAGTGTATGCTGAAGCTTTCTTT. Translating it yields CASRHNGEVYAEAFF.

The chain carries TRBV3-1 (or the pseudogene TRBV3-2) and TRBJ2-5, with 9 bases lining up with TRBD1. The CDR3 consists of 18 residues. CDR1 is LGHDT, CDR2 YNNKEL, per germline (reference sequence). V shed 6 bases and J 2 bases; nucleotides not matched to a gene: 16. This CDR3 reads CASSLPLGGQGVQETQYF. The CDR3 bases are TGTGCCAGCAGTCTCCCCCTAGGGGGACAGGGAGTGCAAGAGACCCAGTACTTC.

This chain links TRBV6-6 with TRBJ2-1, with 10 nucleotides matching TRBD1. The CDR3 covers 22 residues. Germline V gene sequence: CDR1 MNHNY, CDR2 SVGAGI (reference sequence). Trimming at V came to 5 bases and at J to 0 bases, leaving 22 bases not matched to a gene. CDR3 sequence (DNA): TGTGCCAGCAGTCCGGGACAGGGGTATCGGTGGAACCTCTCGAGCTCCTACAATGAGCAGTTCTTC. It specifies CASSPGQGYRWNLSSSYNEQFF.

This clone was counted a few times. In DNA form, the CDR3 reads TGTGCCAGCAGTTACGGAACAGCTCCCTATGGCTACACCTTC. It is translated as CASSYGTAPYGYTF. This sequence joins TRBV6-5 and TRBJ1-2; D ambiguous. Germline V gives CDR1 MNHEY, CDR2 SVGAGI. Trimming took 2 bases from V and 4 from J, leaving 11 bases between them. The CDR3 extends over 14 amino acids.

The V call is TRBV7-9, the J call TRBJ1-1; no definite D call. CDR1 is SEHNR, CDR2 FQNEAQ, per germline (reference sequence). The CDR3 has 14 amino acids. Trimming pared 5 bases from V and 4 bases from J, leaving 14 bases between. Here the CDR3 DNA reads TGTGCCAGCAGCCCACCGTCGGGGATCACTGAAGCTTTCTTT. Protein: CASSPPSGITEAFF.

The rearrangement uses TRBV6-2 or TRBV6-3 and TRBJ2-3; 9 nucleotides match TRBD2. The CDR3 loop spans 16 amino acids. CDR1 and CDR2 from the germline V gene are MNHEY and SVGEGT. V shed 4 bases, J shed 5 bases, and the junction held 10 bases outside the gene matches. CDR3 amino acids: CASSFSIHSGGDTQYF. The DNA for the CDR3 is TGTGCCAGCAGTTTCTCTATTCATAGCGGGGGAGATACGCAGTATTTT.

CDR3 region: CASSYSWQGDNYGYTF. As DNA, the CDR3 is TGTGCCAGCAGTTACTCTTGGCAGGGGGATAACTATGGCTACACCTTC. V gene TRBV6-2 or TRBV6-3 combines with J gene TRBJ1-2; 7 bases align to TRBD1. The CDR3 contains 16 residues. The V segment lost 0 bases and the J segment 1 base; nucleotides outside the gene matches: 5. CDR1 and CDR2 (germline): MNHEY, SVGEGT.

The J gene is TRBJ1-5, the V gene TRBV6-6; TRBD1 is a possible D gene (5 bases). V was cut by 7 bases and J by 2 bases, with 18 bases left in between. There are 16 residues in the CDR3. Germline V gene data show CDR1 as MNHNY and CDR2 as SVGAGI (reference sequence). The CDR3: CASTLGVRTGNQPQHF. DNA of the CDR3: TGTGCCAGCACCCTAGGGGTGAGGACGGGCAATCAGCCCCAGCATTTT.

The chain recombines TRBV6-5 with TRBJ1-3; D unresolved. The CDR3 runs to 16 residues. Trimming shortened V by 4 bases and J by 0 bases, and 13 bases separated the two germline ends. Germline assignment: CDR1 MNHEY and CDR2 SVGAGI. CDR3 protein: CASSSGLLSSGNTIYF. The CDR3 nucleotides read TGTGCCAGCAGTTCCGGACTGTTGAGCTCTGGAAACACCATATATTTT.

CDR3 nucleotides: TGTGCCAGCAGTTACCGCGGGGAGGAGGCTTTCTTT. This encodes CASSYRGEEAFF. V usage is TRBV6-5 and J usage is TRBJ1-1; D not resolved. Germline V lookup: CDR1 MNHEY, CDR2 SVGAGI. V was pared by 2 bases and J by 11 bases, with 12 bases between. This CDR3 comprises 12 residues.

The gene calls are TRBV6-2 or TRBV6-3 and TRBJ1-5; 12 bases match TRBD1. From germline, CDR1 is MNHEY and CDR2 SVGEGT. This CDR3 comprises 18 residues. Trimming cost V 5 bases and J 2 bases; bases outside gene matches: 10. CDR3 protein: CASSTSGTGGAGNQPQHF. The CDR3 coding sequence is TGTGCCAGCAGTACATCCGGGACAGGGGGCGCGGGCAATCAGCCCCAGCATTTT.

This chain uses TRBV29-1 with TRBJ1-1, with 7 positions matching TRBD1. The CDR3 contains 13 residues. V lost 6 bases and J lost 4; bases outside the gene matches: 8. Germline loops: CDR1 SQVTM, CDR2 ANQGSEA. The CDR3 loop is CSVTRGGATEAFF. CDR3 coding DNA: TGCAGCGTCACAAGAGGGGGCGCCACTGAAGCTTTCTTT.

This chain connects TRBV10-3 to TRBJ2-1, with D possibly being TRBD2 (7 bases). The germline V and J ends were trimmed by 6 bases and 4 bases, with 16 bases remaining between them. The CDR3 runs 15 residues. Germline-derived CDR1 and CDR2 are ENHRY and SYGVKD. The CDR3 DNA follows: TGTGCCATCAGAATGGGGAGCGGGACATACAATGAGCAGTTCTTC. Its protein is CAIRMGSGTYNEQFF.

The chain employs TRBV3-1 (or the pseudogene TRBV3-2) and TRBJ1-5, with D uncertain. Per germline, CDR1 LGHDT and CDR2 YNNKEL (reference sequence). Deletions cut 5 bases from V and 5 bases from J, with 10 bases between. The CDR3 covers 13 residues. The CDR3 loop reads CASSGGNYQPQHF. In DNA, the CDR3 is TGTGCCAGCAGCGGAGGGAATTATCAGCCCCAGCATTTT.

The gene calls are TRBV4-2 and TRBJ1-4, with D perhaps matching TRBD1 (6 bases). V lost 0 bases and J 4 bases, leaving 9 bases between the germline ends. The V gene's germline CDR1 is LGHNA and CDR2 YNFKEQ. There are 15 residues in the CDR3. The CDR3 protein is CASSQEGGYNEKLFF. The CDR3 DNA reads as TGTGCCAGCAGCCAAGAAGGGGGTTATAATGAAAAACTGTTTTTT.

This clone was seen a single time. The gene calls are TRBV6-5 and TRBJ2-6; 7 bases match TRBD1. With V trimmed by 6 bases and J by 3 bases, 5 bases remained unmatched. The CDR3 sequence is 15 residues long. The germline V gene encodes CDR1 MNHEY and CDR2 SVGAGI. The CDR3 spells CASSLTGLGANVLTF. In DNA form, the CDR3 reads TGTGCCAGCAGCCTGACAGGGCTTGGGGCCAACGTCCTGACTTTC.

The CDR3 DNA reads TGTGCCAGCAGCCTACAGACAGACATGAACACTGAAGCTTTCTTT. Encoded protein: CASSLQTDMNTEAFF. V usage is TRBV9 and J usage is TRBJ1-1, with D perhaps TRBD1 (5 bases). With 4 bases removed from V and 0 bases from J, the gap between germline ends came to 13 bases. Germline CDR1 reads SGDLS; CDR2 reads YYNGEE. There are 15 residues in the CDR3.

The genes are TRBV9 and TRBJ2-2, with a possible D match to TRBD2 (6 bases). The V end was cut by 0 bases, the J end by 6 bases, with 12 bases between. The CDR3 is made up of 15 amino acids. The germline V gene has CDR1 SGDLS and CDR2 YYNGEE. The CDR3 protein is CASSVDAGSAGELFF. CDR3 nucleotides: TGTGCCAGCAGCGTAGATGCGGGGTCAGCCGGGGAGCTGTTTTTT.

The gene calls are TRBV20-1 and TRBJ1-6; the D gene is possibly TRBD1 (5 bases). V lost 3 bases, J lost 7 bases, and 13 bases lay in between. CDR3 length: 14 residues. Germline CDR1 DFQATT, CDR2 SNEGSKA (reference sequence). This CDR3 is CSASVAGKNSPLHF. The CDR3 DNA reads TGCAGTGCTAGTGTTGCAGGGAAAAATTCACCCCTCCACTTT.

The chain joins TRBV2 to TRBJ2-1; 10 bases align to TRBD2. V lost 6 bases to trimming and J lost 5 bases; unmatched junction nucleotides: 1. The germline V gene has CDR1 SNHLY and CDR2 FYNNEI. CDR3 length: 13 amino acids. CDR3: CASRGTSDNEQFF. CDR3 DNA sequence: TGTGCCAGCAGAGGGACTAGCGACAATGAGCAGTTCTTC.